What follows are 16 T cell receptor beta chains derived from one specimen sequenced in a study of blood T cells in healthy people across ages. A second PCR of roughly 7 to 11 cycles used a sample-barcoded 5' primer and a J-beta primer mix. One entry per CDR3 protein, called by TCRdb with MiXCR from the 5' RACE reads. The sample lists about 640,000 distinct CDR3 sequences; 45% to 65% were seen once. The specimen was blood. The receptors shown here come from a man aged 55-75 years in good health.

The chain uses TRBV10-3 and TRBJ2-7; D not certain. Looked up from germline, CDR1 is ENHRY and CDR2 is SYGVKD. The CDR3 loop spans 13 amino acids. V shed 3 bases and J shed 3 bases, with 9 bases lying between them. The CDR3, as DNA: TGTGCCATCAGTGAACGTGGGGACTACGAGCAGTACTTC. Residues: CAISERGDYEQYF.

At least ten counts were recorded for this clonotype. The rearrangement links TRBV29-1 to TRBJ2-1; D may be TRBD1 or TRBD2 (5 bases each). CDR1 and CDR2 (germline): SQVTM, ANQGSEA. V lost 4 bases to trimming and J lost 10 bases, with 8 bases between them. This CDR3 has 10 residues. This CDR3 is CSVVGTEQFF. CDR3 bases: TGCAGCGTTGTCGGGACGGAGCAGTTCTTC.

The table lists this clonotype with a few counts. The J gene is TRBJ2-1, the V gene TRBV5-1; no clear D. Trimming took 0 bases from V and 10 from J, leaving 8 bases between them. Germline CDR1 is SGHRS and CDR2 is YFSETQ. CDR3 length: 12 amino acids. The CDR3 spells CASSLGAGEQFF. The CDR3 region has the DNA TGCGCCAGCAGCTTGGGGGCCGGGGAGCAGTTCTTC.

The chain recombines TRBV6-6 with TRBJ2-3; tentatively, D is TRBD2 (8 bases). Germline V gene lookup returns CDR1 MNHNY and CDR2 SVGAGI (reference sequence). The CDR3 is 17 amino acids. The germline V and J ends were trimmed by 8 bases and 11 bases, with 32 bases remaining between them. CDR3 sequence reads: CASREQSGTRGRYRQYF. The CDR3 bases are TGTGCCAGCCGCGAACAATCCGGGACTAGGGGGCGATACAGGCAGTATTTT.

The genes are TRBV7-2 and TRBJ1-2; 11 nucleotides match TRBD1. The germline V gene encodes CDR1 SGHTA and CDR2 FQGNSA. The CDR3 is 17 residues long. V dropped 5 bases and J dropped 6; count of bases not matched to a gene: 14. Here the CDR3 reads CASSNGQGAMTGDGYTF. The CDR3 DNA sequence: TGTGCCAGCAGCAACGGACAGGGGGCAATGACGGGGGATGGCTACACCTTC.

The CDR3, as DNA: TGCAGTGCCCTATATGATAACAGTGAGCAGTTCTTC. Protein: CSALYDNSEQFF. This chain uses TRBV20-1 with TRBJ2-1, with D unclear. CDR3 size: 12 residues. Trimming took 6 bases from V and 9 from J, leaving 15 bases between them. Germline CDR1 DFQATT, CDR2 SNEGSKA (reference sequence).

This clonotype was counted a few times. This sequence joins TRBV28 and TRBJ2-7; 10 positions agree with TRBD2. CDR1 and CDR2 (germline): MDHEN, SYDVKM. The trim removed 4 bases at V and 2 bases at J, leaving 5 bases unmatched. This CDR3 is 15 amino acids long. In nucleotides, the CDR3 is TGTGCCAGCAGTTCTATAGCGGGGGGCACCTACGAGCAGTACTTC. This codes for CASSSIAGGTYEQYF.

The V gene is TRBV3-1, the J gene TRBJ2-7, with D perhaps TRBD2 (6 bases). Germline loops: CDR1 LGHDT, CDR2 YNNKEL (reference sequence). Between the trimmed V and J ends, which lost 2 bases and 1 base, there was a span of 9 bases. This CDR3 contains 14 residues. CDR3 protein: CASSQSAGSYEQYF. The DNA for the CDR3 is TGTGCCAGCAGCCAAAGCGCGGGGTCCTACGAGCAGTACTTC.

The chain is built from TRBV5-5 and TRBJ2-5, with 10 bases that match TRBD1. Germline V gene lookup returns CDR1 SGHKS and CDR2 YYEKEE (reference sequence). The junction had 7 bases not matched to a gene; V was cut back by 3 bases and J by 2 bases. The CDR3 is made up of 16 amino acids. The CDR3 protein is CASSWRRGQGQETQYF. Written as DNA, the CDR3 is TGTGCCAGCAGCTGGCGTAGGGGACAGGGGCAAGAGACCCAGTACTTC.

This sequence joins TRBV20-1 and TRBJ2-5, with 13 positions matching TRBD2. This CDR3 has 14 residues. Germline CDR1 is DFQATT and CDR2 is SNEGSKA (reference sequence). Trimming removed 6 bases from V and 9 bases from J; junction bases left unmatched: 10. The CDR3 loop reads CSARTSGGPGPQYF. CDR3 bases: TGCAGTGCGCGGACTAGCGGGGGACCCGGTCCCCAGTACTTC.

The chain is built from TRBV27 and TRBJ2-5, with 7 nucleotides matching TRBD2. The germline gives CDR1 MNHEY, CDR2 SMNVEV (reference sequence). The CDR3 contains 16 residues. V was clipped by 4 bases and J by 6 bases; unmatched bases: 14. The CDR3 loop reads CASSSRLADASKTQYF. In DNA, the CDR3 is TGTGCCAGCAGTTCGAGGCTAGCGGATGCAAGTAAGACCCAGTACTTC.

This clonotype was recorded a few times. The V gene is TRBV11-2, the J gene TRBJ2-7, with D possibly matching TRBD1 (6 bases). V gave up 3 bases and J gave up 12 bases, with 15 bases separating them. CDR1 and CDR2 from the germline V gene are SGHAT and FQNNGV. The CDR3 length is 12 residues. CDR3 sequence reads: CASSFQGTGLYF. The CDR3 nucleotides read TGTGCCAGCAGCTTCCAGGGGACCGGGCTGTACTTC.

This chain connects TRBV15 to TRBJ2-7, with D tentatively TRBD2 (5 bases). Near its end, the DNA agrees better with TRBJ2-5, so the J call may be wrong. The CDR3 totals 13 residues. Germline CDR1 LNHNV, CDR2 YYDKDF (reference sequence). The CDR3 sequence: CATSSPPGETQYF. The CDR3 bases are TGTGCCACCAGCTCCCCCCCGGGGGAGACCCAGTACTTC.

In DNA form, the CDR3 reads TGTGCCAGCAGACCCGGGACTAGACCCGCGGATACGCAGTATTTT. Translated, it gives CASRPGTRPADTQYF. The genes are TRBV27 and TRBJ2-3, with 8 bases fitting TRBD2. The germline V gene encodes CDR1 MNHEY and CDR2 SMNVEV (reference sequence). V was pared by 6 bases and J by 6 bases, with 11 bases of the junction left unmatched. CDR3 length equals 15 residues.

The chain is built from TRBV14 and TRBJ2-3; D may be TRBD1 or TRBD2 (5 bases each). This CDR3 has 16 amino acids. Trimming removed 0 bases from V and 1 base from J, with 11 bases in between. Germline V gene lookup returns CDR1 SGHDN and CDR2 FVKESK. The CDR3 nucleotides are TGTGCCAGCAGCCAAGACCCGGGGCAGGGCACAGATACGCAGTATTTT. Amino acids: CASSQDPGQGTDTQYF.

The chain carries TRBV7-9 and TRBJ2-5, with D hard to call. TRBJ2-7 matches the DNA end more closely, so the J call is doubtful. This CDR3 spans 12 amino acids. The germline V gene has CDR1 SEHNR and CDR2 FQNEAQ (reference sequence). CDR3: CASSPVVDEQYF. The CDR3 DNA follows: TGTGCCAGCAGCCCAGTGGTCGACGAGCAGTACTTC.